The 17 T cell receptor beta chains given below trace back to one sample, sequenced in a study of T cell responses to AZD1222 COVID-19 vaccine. Profiling relied on immunoSEQ multiplex PCR, and the TCRdb table lists in-frame clones only, not all of them. The table has nearly 95,000 clones, approximately 90% seen once. The input for sequencing was peripheral blood, taken 28 days after the second AZD1222 dose. The receptor source for this set is an adult who received the AZD1222 COVID-19 vaccine.

The chain combines TRBV6-2 or TRBV6-3 with TRBJ2-7; 8 bases line up with TRBD2. The CDR3 consists of 14 residues. From germline, CDR1 is MNHEY and CDR2 SVGEGT. The V and J ends lost 5 bases and 3 bases, in that order; junction bases with no gene match: 6. The CDR3 coding sequence is TGTGCCAGCAGTCGGGCGGGAGGCAGCTACGAGCAGTACTTC. Translating it yields CASSRAGGSYEQYF.

The J gene is TRBJ1-2, the V gene TRBV4-2; TRBD1 matches 8 bases. The V gene end was trimmed by 3 bases and the J gene end by 2 bases; junction bases not matched to a gene: 17. Germline V lookup: CDR1 LGHNA, CDR2 YNFKEQ. The CDR3 is made up of 19 amino acids. CDR3 residues: CASSHFPSSFRTGNYGYTF. Here the CDR3 DNA reads TGTGCCAGCAGCCATTTCCCCTCATCTTTTCGGACAGGGAACTATGGCTACACCTTC.

The gene calls are TRBV27 and TRBJ1-2, with D unclear. The CDR3 has 14 amino acids. The V end lost 6 bases, the J end lost 2 bases, and 13 bases lay between the germline ends. CDR1 and CDR2 (germline): MNHEY, SMNVEV (reference sequence). The CDR3 region has the DNA TGTGCCAGCAGCTCTACGGACGGAAACTATGGCTACACCTTC. This codes for CASSSTDGNYGYTF.

This sequence joins TRBV27 and TRBJ1-5; 9 nucleotides agree with TRBD1. CDR3 size: 14 residues. Germline V gene sequence: CDR1 MNHEY, CDR2 SMNVEV (reference sequence). V was pared by 6 bases and J by 2 bases, with 2 bases of the junction left unmatched. The CDR3 protein is CASSRDRGNQPQHF. CDR3 nucleotides: TGTGCCAGCAGCCGGGACAGGGGCAATCAGCCCCAGCATTTT.

The genes are TRBV9 and TRBJ1-2, with TRBD1 as a possible D gene (5 bases). Germline CDR1 and CDR2: SGDLS and YYNGEE. The CDR3 is 13 amino acids. V was pared by 3 bases and J by 5 bases, with 11 bases between. CDR3 amino acids: CASSDGQSYGYTF. The CDR3 DNA reads TGTGCCAGCAGCGATGGACAATCGTATGGCTACACCTTC.

This clone was seen once. The rearrangement joins TRBV19 to TRBJ2-1, with TRBD1 matching over 7 bases. This CDR3 has 15 residues. V trimming: 3 bases; J trimming: 8 bases; junction bases outside the gene matches: 10. CDR1 and CDR2 (germline): LNHDA, SQIVND (reference sequence). CDR3 DNA: TGTGCCAGTAGTATTCTAGGGGGCGTTAACTATGAGCAGTTCTTC. Amino acids: CASSILGGVNYEQFF.

The V gene is TRBV10-3, the J gene TRBJ2-7, with TRBD2 matching 12 bases. Germline V gives CDR1 ENHRY, CDR2 SYGVKD. This CDR3 is built from 17 residues. The junction had 9 bases not matched to a gene; V was cut back by 6 bases and J by 0 bases. This CDR3 is CAISNREGLAGSYEQYF. The CDR3 coding sequence is TGTGCCATCAGCAATAGAGAGGGACTAGCGGGCTCCTACGAGCAGTACTTC.

The CDR3 DNA sequence: TGTGCCACCCTTGGACAGTTAATTAGCACAGATACGCAGTATTTT. This codes for CATLGQLISTDTQYF. The rearrangement links TRBV10-3 to TRBJ2-3; maybe TRBD1 (6 bases). CDR3 length: 15 residues. The V end lost 10 bases, the J end lost 0 bases, and 17 bases lay between the germline ends. Germline CDR1 is ENHRY and CDR2 is SYGVKD.

This chain uses TRBV6-5 with TRBJ1-2; a weak D match, TRBD1 (5 bases). The germline gives CDR1 MNHEY, CDR2 SVGAGI. The CDR3 is 13 residues long. V was shortened by 6 bases and J by 7 bases, with 15 bases between the two germline ends. This CDR3 reads CASRPSGWGGYTF. CDR3 coding DNA: TGTGCCAGCAGGCCCTCAGGGTGGGGTGGCTACACCTTC.

V and J are TRBV2 and TRBJ2-3, with no clear D. Germline V gene sequence: CDR1 SNHLY, CDR2 FYNNEI. V gave up 4 bases and J gave up 2 bases, with 7 bases separating them. This CDR3 has 13 residues. CDR3 DNA: TGTGCCAGCAGTGGCCCCCTCACAGATACGCAGTATTTT. This translates into CASSGPLTDTQYF.

Details on this clone: This specimen includes other DNA sequences encoding the same CDR3. J is TRBJ1-1 and V is TRBV24-1; D gene uncertain. V lost 3 bases and J lost 8, with 6 bases in between. The CDR3 spans 11 residues. Germline loops: CDR1 KGHDR, CDR2 SFDVKD. The CDR3 DNA follows: TGTGCCACCAGTGATGGGGTAGAAGCTTTCTTT. This gives the protein CATSDGVEAFF.

This chain links TRBV29-1 with TRBJ1-1, with a tentative D call TRBD1 (5 bases). Germline CDR1 and CDR2: SQVTM and ANQGSEA. Trimming left V 4 bases short and J 1 base short, with 16 bases between. CDR3 length: 15 amino acids. The CDR3 loop is CSVGLVGGRNTEAFF. CDR3 in DNA: TGCAGCGTTGGTTTAGTTGGGGGACGGAACACTGAAGCTTTCTTT.

The J gene is TRBJ2-2, the V gene TRBV6-4; D is unclear. The CDR3 spans 13 residues. Germline-derived CDR1 and CDR2 are MRHNA and SNTAGT. Trimming removed 3 bases from V and 7 bases from J, with 9 bases in between. The CDR3 loop reads CASSEKDGGELFF. CDR3 bases: TGTGCCAGCAGTGAAAAGGATGGCGGGGAGCTGTTTTTT.

The chain carries TRBV5-1 and TRBJ1-2; the D is unclear. Germline-derived CDR1 and CDR2 are SGHRS and YFSETQ. CDR3 length equals 13 residues. Trimming cost V 4 bases and J 3 bases, with 10 bases left between them. The CDR3 coding sequence is TGCGCCAGCAGCGTAACCGTAGACTATGGCTACACCTTC. As protein: CASSVTVDYGYTF. The full variable domain, with the rest looked up from reference TRBV5-1 and TRBJ1-2, is KAGVTQTPRYLIKTRGQQVTLSCSPISGHRSVSWYQQTPGQGLQFLFEYFSETQRNKGNFPGRFSGRQFSNSRSEMNVSTLELGDSALYLCASSVTVDYGYTFGSGTRLTVV.

The sample holds one count of this clone. The chain is built from TRBV27 and TRBJ2-6; 8 nucleotides line up with TRBD1. Looked up from germline, CDR1 is MNHEY and CDR2 is SMNVEV (reference sequence). The CDR3 has 16 residues. The trim removed 7 bases at V and 0 bases at J, leaving 5 bases unmatched. The CDR3 loop is CASKGDRGSGANVLTF. Written as DNA, the CDR3 is TGTGCCAGCAAGGGTGACAGGGGCTCTGGGGCCAACGTCCTGACTTTC.

The chain carries TRBV12-3 or TRBV12-4 and TRBJ1-4; D is unclear. This CDR3 comprises 13 residues. V dropped 10 bases and J dropped 5 bases, with 14 bases sitting between them. In nucleotides, the CDR3 is TGTGCCACCCTGTCCAGTTCGAATGAAAAACTGTTTTTT. This encodes CATLSSSNEKLFF.

V gene TRBV6-2 or TRBV6-3 combines with J gene TRBJ2-1; no clear D. There are 15 residues in the CDR3. Trimming took 5 bases from V and 4 from J, leaving 15 bases between them. The germline CDR1 and CDR2 sequences are MNHEY and SVGEGT. For the CDR3, the DNA is TGTGCCAGCAGTGCCTCGGATCTGGGTTACAATGAGCAGTTCTTC. This translates into CASSASDLGYNEQFF.